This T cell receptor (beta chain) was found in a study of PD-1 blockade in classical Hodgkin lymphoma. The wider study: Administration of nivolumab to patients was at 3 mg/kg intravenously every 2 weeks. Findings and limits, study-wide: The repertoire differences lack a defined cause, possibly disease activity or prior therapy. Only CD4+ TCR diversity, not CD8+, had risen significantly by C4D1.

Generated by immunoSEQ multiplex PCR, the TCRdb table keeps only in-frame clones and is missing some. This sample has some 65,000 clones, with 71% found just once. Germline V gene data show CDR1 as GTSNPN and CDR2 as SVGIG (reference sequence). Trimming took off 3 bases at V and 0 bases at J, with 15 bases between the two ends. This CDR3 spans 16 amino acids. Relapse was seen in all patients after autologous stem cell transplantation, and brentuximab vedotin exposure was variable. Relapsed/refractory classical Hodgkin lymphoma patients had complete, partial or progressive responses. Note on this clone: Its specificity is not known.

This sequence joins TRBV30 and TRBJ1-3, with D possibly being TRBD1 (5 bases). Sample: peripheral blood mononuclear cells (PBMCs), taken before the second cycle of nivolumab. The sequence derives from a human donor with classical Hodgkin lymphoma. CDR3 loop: CAWRLEGLLSGNTIYF. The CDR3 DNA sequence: TGTGCCTGGAGGTTGGAGGGACTCCTCTCTGGAAACACCATATATTTT. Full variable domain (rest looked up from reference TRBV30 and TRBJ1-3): SQTIHQWPATLVQPVGSPLSLECTVEGTSNPNLYWYRQAAGRGLQLLFYSVGIGQISSEVPQNLSASRPQDRQFILSSKKLLLSDSGFYLCAWRLEGLLSGNTIYFGEGSWLTVV.